The 17 T cell receptor beta chains below all came from one sample that was sequenced in a study of T cells in Graves' hyperthyroidism and ophthalmopathy. Amplification yielded TCR beta CDR3 regions, with RNA transcripts as the source. An initial round of RT-PCR targeting the TCR CDR3 relied on the HTBI primer set. One entry per CDR3 protein, called by TCRdb with MiXCR from the multiplex PCR reads. Of a few hundred thousand distinct CDR3 sequences in the sample, roughly 15% are singletons; the top ten hold about 5%. The sample was blood. These receptor sequences come from a woman aged 18-29 years with Graves' hyperthyroidism.

The V and J genes are TRBV10-1 and TRBJ2-5, with TRBD1 identical over 10 bases. The germline V gene encodes CDR1 WNHNN and CDR2 SYGVQD (reference sequence). Trimming removed 6 bases from V and 5 bases from J; junction bases left unmatched: 9. The CDR3 is made up of 15 amino acids. For the CDR3, the DNA is TGCGCCAGCAGCGAGACGACAGGGGGCAGGGAGACCCAGTACTTC. It translates to CASSETTGGRETQYF.

The sample holds many counts of this clonotype. The chain employs TRBV30 and TRBJ2-1, with 7 bases aligning to TRBD2. The trim removed 3 bases at V and 6 bases at J, leaving 8 bases unmatched. The germline V gene encodes CDR1 GTSNPN and CDR2 SVGIG (reference sequence). The CDR3 length is 14 residues. The CDR3 sequence: CAWRSGIGGNEQFF. CDR3 coding DNA: TGTGCCTGGAGGAGCGGGATTGGAGGCAATGAGCAGTTCTTC.

This clonotype showed up many times. The chain carries TRBV28 and TRBJ2-1; D may be TRBD2 (6 bases). Trimming left V 4 bases short and J 0 bases short, with 13 bases between. The CDR3 has 16 amino acids. Germline assignment: CDR1 MDHEN and CDR2 SYDVKM. CDR3 DNA sequence: TGTGCCAGCAGTTCGTATGACGGGAGCTCCTACAATGAGCAGTTCTTC. Encoded protein: CASSSYDGSSYNEQFF.

This clonotype was counted ten times or more. The chain recombines TRBV7-2 with TRBJ1-2; 8 bases map to TRBD1. The length of the CDR3 is 13 residues. Trimming removed 5 bases from V and 7 bases from J; junction bases left unmatched: 6. Germline values: CDR1 SGHTA, CDR2 FQGNSA. Here the CDR3 reads CASSPRGRIGYTF. Here the CDR3 DNA reads TGTGCCAGCAGCCCCAGGGGGCGCATTGGCTACACCTTC.

A word on this clonotype: Sequence at one end of the junction differs from germline and may be a read error. V and J are TRBV29-1 and TRBJ1-1; tentatively, D is TRBD1 (6 bases). Per the germline V gene, CDR1 is SQVTM and CDR2 is ANQGSEA. The CDR3 covers 10 residues. Here the CDR3 reads CSDRDTEAFF. CDR3 nucleotide sequence: TGCAGCGACCGGGACACAGAAGCTTTCTTT.

This chain joins TRBV15 and TRBJ1-6, with D unresolved. Per the germline V gene, CDR1 is LNHNV and CDR2 is YYDKDF (reference sequence). The CDR3 runs 14 residues. Trimming removed 0 bases from V and 5 bases from J, with 5 bases in between. In DNA, the CDR3 is TGTGCCACCAGCAGAGATCCCAATAATTCACCCCTCCACTTT. Translated, it gives CATSRDPNNSPLHF.

The J gene is TRBJ1-5, the V gene TRBV6-1; D gene ambiguous. The germline V gene has CDR1 MNHNS and CDR2 SASEGT. This CDR3 spans 15 amino acids. V was pared by 1 base and J by 3 bases, with 10 bases between. CDR3 sequence (DNA): TGTGCCAGCAGTGAAGAAACAACAGTCAATCAGCCCCAGCATTTT. Its protein product is CASSEETTVNQPQHF.

There are a few counts of this clonotype. A junction boundary mismatches the germline segment, possibly from a read error. Written as DNA, the CDR3 is TGTGCCAGCAGCTCGAATAGACTCTCCCATAATTCACCCCTCCACTTT. It translates to CASSSNRLSHNSPLHF. The rearrangement uses TRBV7-9 and TRBJ1-6; no clear D. The CDR3 sequence is 16 residues long. The V gene's germline CDR1 is SEHNR and CDR2 FQNEAQ (reference sequence).

This clonotype has a single count. The chain links TRBV6-4 to TRBJ2-3; 11 bases are shared with TRBD1. The CDR3 extends over 16 amino acids. Germline V gene sequence: CDR1 MRHNA, CDR2 SNTAGT. The V segment lost 4 bases and the J segment 4 bases; nucleotides outside the gene matches: 7. CDR3 region: CASSADLGQGADTQYF. The DNA for the CDR3 is TGTGCCAGCAGTGCCGATTTGGGACAGGGGGCAGATACGCAGTATTTT.

Turning to this clonotype: A much more abundant neighbour one base away suggests this may be a read error. The chain is built from TRBV29-1 and TRBJ1-1, with D perhaps TRBD1 (6 bases). Germline CDR1 and CDR2: SQVTM and ANQGSEA. Trimming cost V 4 bases and J 4 bases, with 16 bases left between them. The CDR3 has 14 amino acids. CDR3 sequence reads: CSVVGGIMSTEAFF. The CDR3 DNA sequence: TGCAGCGTTGTGGGGGGCATAATGAGCACTGAAGCTTTCTTT.

In its sample, this clonotype was seen many times. The chain is built from TRBV5-8 and TRBJ2-1; 11 nucleotides align to TRBD2. J lost 4 bases, V lost 0 bases, and 15 bases had no gene match. The CDR3 length is 20 residues. In germline, CDR1 is SGHTS, CDR2 YDEGEE. CDR3 DNA sequence: TGTGCCAGCAGCTTGGATATTAGCGGGAGGGCCGCAAGGATGTACAATGAGCAGTTCTTC. This encodes CASSLDISGRAARMYNEQFF.

In this sample, this clonotype turned up many times. The chain links TRBV27 to TRBJ2-2; D call uncertain. The germline CDR1 and CDR2 sequences are MNHEY and SMNVEV (reference sequence). The CDR3 consists of 14 residues. The ends were cut back, 3 bases at V and 3 bases at J, with 8 bases in the middle. CDR3: CASSLVGYTGELFF. As DNA, the CDR3 is TGTGCCAGCAGTTTGGTAGGGTACACCGGGGAGCTGTTTTTT.

There are a few counts of this clonotype. V usage is TRBV12-3 or TRBV12-4 and J usage is TRBJ2-2, with 10 bases identical to TRBD2. J lost 5 bases, V lost 11 bases, and 5 bases had no gene match. The CDR3 totals 13 residues. CDR3 coding DNA: TGTGCCGGAACTAGCGGGGCTACCGGGGAGCTGTTTTTT. Its protein product is CAGTSGATGELFF.

This chain links TRBV20-1 with TRBJ2-7, with TRBD2 matching over 7 bases. Germline V gene sequence: CDR1 DFQATT, CDR2 SNEGSKA (reference sequence). The CDR3 is made up of 12 amino acids. The junction had 3 bases not matched to a gene; V was cut back by 0 bases and J by 7 bases. CDR3 loop: CSARDAGDEQYF. The DNA for the CDR3 is TGCAGTGCTAGAGACGCGGGGGATGAGCAGTACTTC.

This clonotype was recorded at least ten times. This chain joins TRBV20-1 and TRBJ2-5; 7 positions match TRBD2. This CDR3 has 13 residues. The trim removed 3 bases at V and 4 bases at J, leaving 5 bases unmatched. Germline CDR1 is DFQATT and CDR2 is SNEGSKA (reference sequence). CDR3 sequence (DNA): TGCAGTGCTAGTATCCCGGGGGGAGAGACCCAGTACTTC. Translation: CSASIPGGETQYF.

This clonotype has ten or more counts. The chain uses TRBV20-1 and TRBJ2-5; D may be TRBD1 or TRBD2 (5 bases each). This CDR3 is built from 13 residues. The germline V gene encodes CDR1 DFQATT and CDR2 SNEGSKA (reference sequence). V was clipped by 5 bases and J by 3 bases, with 13 bases between them. The DNA of the CDR3 is TGCAGTGCTGGCCGCCGAGGGGAAGAGACCCAGTACTTC. It codes for CSAGRRGEETQYF.

In this sample, this clonotype turned up a few times. The chain recombines TRBV9 with TRBJ2-2; the D gene is possibly TRBD1 (6 bases). The CDR3 loop spans 15 amino acids. The germline CDR1 and CDR2 sequences are SGDLS and YYNGEE. The V end lost 3 bases, the J end lost 1 base, and 10 bases lay between the germline ends. DNA of the CDR3: TGTGCCAGCAGCGGACAGGTTGGGAACACCGGGGAGCTGTTTTTT. This translates into CASSGQVGNTGELFF.